The clone carrying this TCR beta chain was seen only a few times. The data are from a study of cytomegalovirus exposure and HLA in healthy donors. V lost 5 bases to trimming and J lost 0 bases; unmatched junction nucleotides: 5. From germline, CDR1 is MNHEY and CDR2 SMNVEV (reference sequence). CDR3 length equals 15 residues. The PCR employed 60 Vbeta primers together with 13 Jbeta primers. This table comes from immunoSEQ multiplex PCR, and its TCRdb copy is limited to in-frame clones, with some not included. The sample has 100,000 to 150,000 clones; more than 60% are singletons. The TCR sequence derives from a woman aged 35 to 49 in good health and CMV-seropositive. The chain couples TRBV27 to TRBJ2-3; 7 bases are shared with TRBD2. The sequencing input was PBMCs. CDR3 nucleotide sequence: TGTGCCAGCAGTCCGCGGGGGAGAAGCACAGATACGCAGTATTTT. Protein: CASSPRGRSTDTQYF.